This T cell receptor beta chain was retrieved from a study of blood T cells in healthy people across ages. Then a second PCR, running roughly 7 to 11 cycles, was carried out with a sample-barcoded 5' primer and a J-beta primer mix. TCRdb redid the calling of the 5' RACE reads with MiXCR, one entry per CDR3 protein. Here the sample spans 450,000 to 600,000 distinct CDR3 sequences, about 27% being singletons. Study-level points and caveats: It was held that the diversity estimates obtained from one million T cells were underestimates. Conclusively comparing naive with antigen-experienced cells was impossible with unsorted PBMCs.

CDR3 length equals 15 residues. Unmatched junction bases numbered 9, after V lost 6 bases and J lost 3 bases. Germline V gene data show CDR1 as DFQATT and CDR2 as SNEGSKA (reference sequence). Points on this clonotype: Its specificity is unknown.

These sequences were also reported in another study, on T cells of mothers and their children. That work states: For each mother, over 8 million TCR beta CDR3 reads were obtained, and for each child, approximately 3 million.

The source material was blood. The TCR was taken from a boy aged 2 to 10 in good health. The chain has TRBV20-1 and TRBJ2-3, with 10 nucleotides matching TRBD2. CDR3 region: CSAGPLAGVTDTQYF. The CDR3 nucleotides are TGCAGTGCGGGGCCCCTAGCGGGAGTTACAGATACGCAGTATTTT.